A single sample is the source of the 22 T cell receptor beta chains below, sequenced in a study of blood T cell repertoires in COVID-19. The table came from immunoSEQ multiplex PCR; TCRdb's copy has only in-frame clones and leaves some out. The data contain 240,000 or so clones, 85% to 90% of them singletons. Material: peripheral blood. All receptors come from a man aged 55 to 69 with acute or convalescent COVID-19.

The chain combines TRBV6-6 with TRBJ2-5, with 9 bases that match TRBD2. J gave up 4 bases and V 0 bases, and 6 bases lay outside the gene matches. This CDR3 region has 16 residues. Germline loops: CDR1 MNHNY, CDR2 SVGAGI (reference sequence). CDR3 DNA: TGTGCCAGCAGTTACTCTAGCGGGAGAAGGCGAGAGACCCAGTACTTC. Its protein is CASSYSSGRRRETQYF.

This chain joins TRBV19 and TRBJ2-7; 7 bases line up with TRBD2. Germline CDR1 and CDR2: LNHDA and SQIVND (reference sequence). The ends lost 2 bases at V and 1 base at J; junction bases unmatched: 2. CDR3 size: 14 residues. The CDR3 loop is CASSILADSYEQYF. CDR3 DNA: TGTGCCAGTAGTATACTAGCGGATTCCTACGAGCAGTACTTC.

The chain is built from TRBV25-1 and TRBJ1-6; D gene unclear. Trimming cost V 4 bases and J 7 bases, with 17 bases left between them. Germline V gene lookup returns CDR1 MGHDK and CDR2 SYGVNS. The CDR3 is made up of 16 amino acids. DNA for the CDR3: TGTGCCAGCAGTGCGCAGGCCCAGGTCGACAATTCACCCCTCCACTTT. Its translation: CASSAQAQVDNSPLHF.

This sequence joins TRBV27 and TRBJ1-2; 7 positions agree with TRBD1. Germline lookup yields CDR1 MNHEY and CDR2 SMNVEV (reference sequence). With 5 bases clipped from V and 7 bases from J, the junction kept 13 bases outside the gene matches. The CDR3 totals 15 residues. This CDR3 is CASSPQPKGAGGYTF. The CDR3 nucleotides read TGTGCCAGCAGTCCGCAACCAAAGGGGGCCGGTGGCTACACCTTC.

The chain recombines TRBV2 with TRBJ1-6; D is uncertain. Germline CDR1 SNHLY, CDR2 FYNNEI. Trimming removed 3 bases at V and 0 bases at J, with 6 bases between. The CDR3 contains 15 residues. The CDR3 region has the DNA TGTGCCAGCAGTGAGTGGAGCTCCTATAATTCACCCCTCCACTTT. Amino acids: CASSEWSSYNSPLHF.

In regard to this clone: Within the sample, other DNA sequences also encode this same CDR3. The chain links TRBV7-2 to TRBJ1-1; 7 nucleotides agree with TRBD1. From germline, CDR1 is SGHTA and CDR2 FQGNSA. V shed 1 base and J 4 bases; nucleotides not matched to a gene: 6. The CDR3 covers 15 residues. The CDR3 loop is CASSLGGAGGTEAFF. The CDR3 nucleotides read TGTGCCAGCAGCTTAGGGGGGGCAGGGGGCACTGAAGCTTTCTTT.

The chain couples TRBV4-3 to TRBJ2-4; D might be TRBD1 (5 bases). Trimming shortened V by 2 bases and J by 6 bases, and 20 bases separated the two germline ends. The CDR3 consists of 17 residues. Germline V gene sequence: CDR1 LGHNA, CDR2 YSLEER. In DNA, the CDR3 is TGCGCCAGCAGCCAATTCCCGTCAGGGCAGATTGGAAACATTCAGTACTTC. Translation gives CASSQFPSGQIGNIQYF.

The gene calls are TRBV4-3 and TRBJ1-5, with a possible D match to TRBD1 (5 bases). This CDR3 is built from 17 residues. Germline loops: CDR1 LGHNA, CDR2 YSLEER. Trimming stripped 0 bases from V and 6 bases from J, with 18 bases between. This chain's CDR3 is CASSQEPGGREGQPQHF. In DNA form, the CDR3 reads TGCGCCAGCAGCCAAGAGCCTGGAGGCAGGGAGGGTCAGCCCCAGCATTTT.

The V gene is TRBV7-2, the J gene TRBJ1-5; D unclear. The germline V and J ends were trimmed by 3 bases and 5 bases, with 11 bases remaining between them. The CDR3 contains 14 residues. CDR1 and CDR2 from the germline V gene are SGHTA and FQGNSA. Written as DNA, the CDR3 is TGTGCCAGCAGCTTTCGCGGTTGGGATCAGCCCCAGCATTTT. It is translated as CASSFRGWDQPQHF.

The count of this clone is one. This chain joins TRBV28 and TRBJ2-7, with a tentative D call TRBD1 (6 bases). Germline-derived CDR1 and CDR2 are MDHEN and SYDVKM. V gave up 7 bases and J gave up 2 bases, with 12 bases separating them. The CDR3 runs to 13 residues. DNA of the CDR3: TGTGCCAGCAACGATCAGGGGACCTACGAGCAGTACTTC. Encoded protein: CASNDQGTYEQYF.

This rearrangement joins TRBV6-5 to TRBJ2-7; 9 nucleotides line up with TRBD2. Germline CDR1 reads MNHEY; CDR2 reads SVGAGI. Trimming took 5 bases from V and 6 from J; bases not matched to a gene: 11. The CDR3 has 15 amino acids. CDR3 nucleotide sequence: TGTGCCAGCAGTCGCCCGGGACTAGCAGGTATCGAGCAGTACTTC. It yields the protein CASSRPGLAGIEQYF.

CDR3 in amino acids: CASSVGGADTQYF. The CDR3 DNA sequence: TGTGCCAGCAGCGTGGGAGGGGCAGATACGCAGTATTTT. The genes are TRBV9 and TRBJ2-3, with 7 bases matching TRBD2. Per germline, CDR1 SGDLS and CDR2 YYNGEE. The V gene end was trimmed by 2 bases and the J gene end by 4 bases; junction bases not matched to a gene: 1. The CDR3 sequence is 13 residues long.

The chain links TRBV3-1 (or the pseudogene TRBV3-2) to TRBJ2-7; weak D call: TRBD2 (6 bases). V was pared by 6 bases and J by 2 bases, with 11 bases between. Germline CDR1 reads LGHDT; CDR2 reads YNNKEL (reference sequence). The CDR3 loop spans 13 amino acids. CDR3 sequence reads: CASRSGPPYEQYF. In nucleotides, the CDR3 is TGTGCCAGCAGAAGCGGGCCTCCCTACGAGCAGTACTTC.

The CDR3: CASSSTTGSPSGANVLTF. Here the CDR3 DNA reads TGTGCCAGCAGCTCCACGACGGGATCTCCCTCTGGGGCCAACGTCCTGACTTTC. The chain uses TRBV5-5 and TRBJ2-6, with D maybe TRBD2 (5 bases). In germline, CDR1 is SGHKS, CDR2 YYEKEE (reference sequence). This CDR3 is 18 amino acids long. Trimming cost V 3 bases and J 0 bases, with 16 bases left between them.

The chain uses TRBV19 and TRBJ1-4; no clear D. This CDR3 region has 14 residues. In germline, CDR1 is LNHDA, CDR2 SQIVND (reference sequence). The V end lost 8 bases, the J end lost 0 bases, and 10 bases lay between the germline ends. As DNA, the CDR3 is TGTGCCAGTGGGGAGGTTGCAACTAATGAAAAACTGTTTTTT. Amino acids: CASGEVATNEKLFF.

CDR3: CASSFLGGSKNYEQYF. The DNA for the CDR3 is TGTGCCAGCAGTTTCTTGGGCGGGAGTAAGAACTACGAGCAGTACTTC. V usage is TRBV28 and J usage is TRBJ2-7; 7 nucleotides line up with TRBD2. The CDR3 totals 16 residues. CDR1 is MDHEN and CDR2 is SYDVKM in the germline V gene. The V and J ends lost 3 bases and 3 bases, in that order; junction bases with no gene match: 11.

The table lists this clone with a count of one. CDR3 sequence (DNA): TGTGCCAGTAGGCCTCGAGAGGGGGCGCGTGAAAAACTGTTTTTT. It specifies CASRPREGAREKLFF. The chain uses TRBV19 and TRBJ1-4; 7 bases map to TRBD1. Germline values: CDR1 LNHDA, CDR2 SQIVND (reference sequence). The CDR3 contains 15 residues. Germline trimming cut 6 bases from V and 7 bases from J; bases unmatched to any gene: 11.

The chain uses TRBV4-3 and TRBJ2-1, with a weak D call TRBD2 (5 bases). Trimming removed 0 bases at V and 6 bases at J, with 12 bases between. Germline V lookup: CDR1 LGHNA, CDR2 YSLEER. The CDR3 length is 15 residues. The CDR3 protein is CASSQDNSGPNEQFF. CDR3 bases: TGCGCCAGCAGCCAAGATAACAGCGGCCCCAATGAGCAGTTCTTC.

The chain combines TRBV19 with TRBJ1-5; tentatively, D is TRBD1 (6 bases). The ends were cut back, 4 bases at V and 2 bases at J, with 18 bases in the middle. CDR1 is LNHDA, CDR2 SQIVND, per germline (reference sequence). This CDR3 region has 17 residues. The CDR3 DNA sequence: TGTGCCAGTAGTAAGTCCCCGACAGGTGGGGGCAATCAGCCCCAGCATTTT. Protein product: CASSKSPTGGGNQPQHF.

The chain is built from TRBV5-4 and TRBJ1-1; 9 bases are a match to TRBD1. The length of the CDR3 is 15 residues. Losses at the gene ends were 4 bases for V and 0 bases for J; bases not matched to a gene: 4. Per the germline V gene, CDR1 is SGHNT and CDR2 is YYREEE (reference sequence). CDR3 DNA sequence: TGTGCCAGCAGCAGCGGACAGGGGCTGAACACTGAAGCTTTCTTT. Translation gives CASSSGQGLNTEAFF. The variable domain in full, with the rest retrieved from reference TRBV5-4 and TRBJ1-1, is ETGVTQSPTHLIKTRGQQVTLRCSSQSGHNTVSWYQQALGQGPQFIFQYYREEENGRGNFPPRFSGLQFPNYSSELNVNALELDDSALYLCASSSGQGLNTEAFFGQGTRLTVV.

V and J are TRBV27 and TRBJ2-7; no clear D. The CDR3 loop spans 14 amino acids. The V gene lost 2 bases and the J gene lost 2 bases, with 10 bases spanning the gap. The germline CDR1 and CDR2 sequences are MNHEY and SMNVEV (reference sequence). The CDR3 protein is CASSLNSPTYEQYF. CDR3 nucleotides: TGTGCCAGCAGTTTAAACAGTCCAACCTACGAGCAGTACTTC.

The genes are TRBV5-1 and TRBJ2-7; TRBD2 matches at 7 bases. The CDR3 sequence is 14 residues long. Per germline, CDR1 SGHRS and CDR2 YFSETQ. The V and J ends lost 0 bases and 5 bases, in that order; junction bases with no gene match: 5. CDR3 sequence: CASSLGSGVDEQYF. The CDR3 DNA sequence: TGCGCCAGCAGCTTGGGCAGCGGGGTTGACGAGCAGTACTTC.